This T cell receptor (beta chain) was obtained from a study of blood T cells in healthy people across ages. Findings and caveats of the study: In these data, TCR beta diversity tracked strongly with naive T cell percentage.

In this sample, this clonotype turned up a few times. Its antigen is as yet unknown. Using a J-beta primer mix together with a sample-barcoded 5' primer, a second PCR was run for roughly 7 to 12 cycles. Individual samples furnished no less than 2.5 million CDR3-containing paired-end reads apiece. Via MiXCR, TCRdb re-called the 5' RACE reads, giving one row per CDR3 protein. The sample shows around 780,000 distinct CDR3 sequences, about 26% of them seen only once. The V and J ends lost 4 bases and 4 bases respectively, with 10 bases between them. The CDR3 runs 13 residues. The germline gives CDR1 SGHAT, CDR2 FQNNGV. Separately, the same data were catalogued under a study of T cells of mothers and their children. As that study records: Samples were provided by three healthy Caucasian mothers and their six children.

The V and J genes are TRBV11-2 and TRBJ1-2, with D possibly TRBD1 on 5 matching bases. This clonotype originated in a boy between 10 and 17 years old in good health. Sequencing was performed on blood. The CDR3 bases are TGTGCCAGCAGCTGGGGCCAGGTCTATGGCTACACCTTC. As protein: CASSWGQVYGYTF.